The clone carrying this T cell receptor (beta chain) was seen ten or more times. Its antigen is not known. Germline lookup yields CDR1 DFQATT and CDR2 SNEGSKA (reference sequence). This CDR3 has 13 residues. Unmatched junction bases numbered 3, after V lost 5 bases and J lost 0 bases. The data belong to a study of CD8 T cells in ankylosing spondylitis. The study's findings and limits: Researchers reportedly found disease-linked clones significantly enriched in matched ankylosing spondylitis synovial fluid. Reactive arthritis synovial fluid and blood were previously reported to contain some motif variants.

TCRdb ran MiXCR on the 5' RACE reads and lists one entry per CDR3 protein. The sample records about 340,000 distinct CDR3 sequences, 14% to 15% being singletons. The sample taken for sequencing was blood, either unsorted or a sorted T cell fraction (not recorded which). V gene TRBV20-1 combines with J gene TRBJ1-1; 7 bases align to TRBD1. This clonotype originated in a male donor with ankylosing spondylitis or in good health (not recorded which). The CDR3 bases are TGCAGTGCTCCGGACAGGCTGAACACTGAAGCTTTCTTT. Protein product: CSAPDRLNTEAFF.